Each of the 22 T cell receptor beta chains below was sequenced from the same sample in a study of neurological immune-mediated disorders. Indicated time point: longitudinal time-point 2. MiXCR was run by TCRdb on the 5' RACE reads, yielding one entry per CDR3 protein. The sample gives tens of thousands of distinct CDR3 sequences, more than 5% of which show up once; roughly 7.3% is in the top ten. Sequencing was carried out using PBMCs. The receptors shown here come from a woman aged 55 to 70 with multiple sclerosis.

Many counts were recorded for this clonotype. The chain employs TRBV20-1 and TRBJ2-6, with D hard to call. Germline V gives CDR1 DFQATT, CDR2 SNEGSKA (reference sequence). Trimming cost V 3 bases and J 0 bases, with 9 bases left between them. CDR3 length: 15 amino acids. The DNA for the CDR3 is TGCAGTGCTAGTAATCCTTTCTCTGGGGCCAACGTCCTGACTTTC. Translation gives CSASNPFSGANVLTF.

This clonotype was observed a single time. The V gene is TRBV20-1, the J gene TRBJ2-7, with D perhaps matching TRBD1 or TRBD2 (5 bases each). This CDR3 has 14 amino acids. The V end lost 4 bases, the J end lost 5 bases, and 18 bases lay between the germline ends. Looked up from germline, CDR1 is DFQATT and CDR2 is SNEGSKA (reference sequence). In DNA form, the CDR3 reads TGCAGTGCTATTCCGCCGGGACCTGGAGACGAGCAGTACTTC. Protein sequence: CSAIPPGPGDEQYF.

In its sample, this clonotype was seen many times. The rearrangement uses TRBV7-8 and TRBJ2-2; D gene unclear. This CDR3 spans 12 amino acids. Germline V lookup: CDR1 SGHVS, CDR2 FQNEAQ. V was pared by 4 bases and J by 3 bases, with 3 bases between. This chain's CDR3 is CASSSHTGELFF. CDR3 in DNA: TGTGCCAGCAGCTCCCACACCGGGGAGCTGTTTTTT.

At least ten counts were recorded for this clonotype. This rearrangement joins TRBV5-1 to TRBJ1-4; TRBD1 might be the D (6 bases). CDR1 SGHRS and CDR2 YFSETQ come from the germline V gene. V was pared by 1 base and J by 0 bases, with 10 bases between. The CDR3 contains 16 residues. As DNA, the CDR3 is TGCGCCAGCAGCTTGCAAGGGACACCAACTAATGAAAAACTGTTTTTT. Translation: CASSLQGTPTNEKLFF.

The chain carries TRBV20-1 and TRBJ2-5; the D gene is possibly TRBD2 (5 bases). This CDR3 contains 13 residues. Germline CDR1 and CDR2: DFQATT and SNEGSKA (reference sequence). The V and J ends lost 3 bases and 5 bases respectively, with 13 bases between them. CDR3 DNA sequence: TGCAGTGCTAGTGAGGGTGGGATGGAGACCCAGTACTTC. This translates into CSASEGGMETQYF.

This chain uses TRBV24-1 with TRBJ2-3, with 7 bases that match TRBD1. Looked up from germline, CDR1 is KGHDR and CDR2 is SFDVKD. V lost 3 bases to trimming and J lost 0 bases; unmatched junction nucleotides: 5. This CDR3 has 16 residues. Here the CDR3 reads CATSDAGTASTDTQYF. CDR3 coding DNA: TGTGCCACCAGTGATGCCGGGACAGCAAGCACAGATACGCAGTATTTT.

The sample holds many counts of this clonotype. This chain connects TRBV6-5 to TRBJ2-3; TRBD1 or TRBD2 may be the D gene (6 bases each). Trimming took 2 bases from V and 5 from J, leaving 11 bases between them. CDR1 is MNHEY, CDR2 SVGAGI, per germline. This CDR3 comprises 14 residues. CDR3 loop: CASSYLRGVDTQYF. CDR3 coding DNA: TGTGCCAGCAGTTACCTGAGGGGGGTAGATACGCAGTATTTT.

The sample holds many counts of this clonotype. The chain has TRBV20-1 and TRBJ1-6, with D unclear. V was trimmed by 3 bases and J by 7 bases, leaving 10 bases between them. In germline, CDR1 is DFQATT, CDR2 SNEGSKA (reference sequence). This CDR3 spans 13 amino acids. Written as DNA, the CDR3 is TGCAGTGCTAGGGCTCCAGGAAATTCACCCCTCCACTTT. Translating gives CSARAPGNSPLHF.

This clonotype was recorded many times. J is TRBJ2-7 and V is TRBV12-3 or TRBV12-4; D ambiguous. V was cut by 1 base and J by 2 bases, with 6 bases left in between. CDR3 length equals 13 residues. CDR3 in amino acids: CASSLVATYEQYF. The CDR3 region has the DNA TGTGCCAGCAGTTTAGTAGCAACCTACGAGCAGTACTTC.

There are many counts of this clonotype. This chain links TRBV20-1 with TRBJ1-1; tentatively, D is TRBD1 (6 bases). CDR1 is DFQATT and CDR2 is SNEGSKA in the germline V gene (reference sequence). There are 14 residues in the CDR3. V was shortened by 6 bases and J by 1 base, with 15 bases between the two germline ends. The CDR3 spells CSAENRDKNTEAFF. CDR3 bases: TGCAGTGCCGAAAACCGGGACAAGAACACTGAAGCTTTCTTT.

At least ten counts were recorded for this clonotype. This sequence joins TRBV3-1 and TRBJ1-2; no clear D. There are 14 residues in the CDR3. V lost 0 bases and J lost 5, with 10 bases in between. The V gene's germline CDR1 is LGHDT and CDR2 YNNKEL (reference sequence). CDR3: CASSQDYREYGYTF. The CDR3 nucleotides are TGTGCCAGCAGCCAAGATTACAGAGAGTATGGCTACACCTTC.

This clonotype was detected ten times or more. The V and J genes are TRBV20-1 and TRBJ1-4, with 7 bases that match TRBD1. With 4 bases clipped from V and 14 bases from J, the junction kept 7 bases outside the gene matches. The CDR3 has 11 amino acids. The germline V gene encodes CDR1 DFQATT and CDR2 SNEGSKA (reference sequence). DNA of the CDR3: TGCAGTGCTATGACAGGGTTGAGTCTGTTTTTT. This translates into CSAMTGLSLFF.

This clonotype has at least ten counts. This chain links TRBV4-1 with TRBJ1-3, with D perhaps TRBD1 (6 bases). The germline CDR1 and CDR2 sequences are MGHRA and YSYEKL. The CDR3 is 14 residues long. The V gene lost 4 bases and the J gene lost 4 bases, with 11 bases spanning the gap. The CDR3 coding sequence is TGCGCCAGCAGCCCGGGGACAAGAGGAAACACCATATATTTT. It translates to CASSPGTRGNTIYF.

There are many counts of this clonotype. The chain couples TRBV4-1 to TRBJ2-2, with D hard to call. The CDR3 contains 17 residues. Germline assignment: CDR1 MGHRA and CDR2 YSYEKL. V dropped 3 bases and J dropped 0 bases, with 14 bases sitting between them. The CDR3 region is CASSHLDRVPNTGELFF. In DNA, the CDR3 is TGCGCCAGCAGCCACCTGGACCGAGTTCCGAACACCGGGGAGCTGTTTTTT.

This clonotype occurred many times. This chain uses TRBV28 with TRBJ2-5; D perhaps matches TRBD1 (6 bases). The CDR3 is made up of 13 amino acids. Trimming shortened V by 7 bases and J by 4 bases, and 13 bases separated the two germline ends. Germline V gene data show CDR1 as MDHEN and CDR2 as SYDVKM. CDR3 nucleotides: TGTGCCAGCATGGAAGGGGGTAGAGAGACCCAGTACTTC. As protein: CASMEGGRETQYF.

This clonotype was observed at least ten times. V gene TRBV20-1 combines with J gene TRBJ2-1; 8 bases are a match to TRBD2. The germline gives CDR1 DFQATT, CDR2 SNEGSKA (reference sequence). This CDR3 region has 15 residues. The CDR3 sequence is CSVAGGSSSYNEQFF. CDR3 nucleotides: TGCAGCGTCGCGGGGGGCTCGAGCTCCTACAATGAGCAGTTCTTC.

This clonotype was observed at least ten times. The chain employs TRBV7-9 and TRBJ1-1; D gene unclear. Germline V CDR1 and CDR2: SEHNR, FQNEAQ (reference sequence). This CDR3 is 16 amino acids long. V lost 5 bases and J lost 8, with 24 bases in between. Here the CDR3 DNA reads TGTGCCAGCAGCCCCACGGCACAGAGAGGTATCCGGGAAGCTTTCTTT. Encoded protein: CASSPTAQRGIREAFF.

This clonotype appeared many times. V usage is TRBV5-1 and J usage is TRBJ1-2; no clear D. Trimming removed 0 bases at V and 8 bases at J, with 14 bases between. The CDR3 is 14 amino acids. Germline V gene data show CDR1 as SGHRS and CDR2 as YFSETQ. CDR3 coding DNA: TGCGCCAGCAGCTTGGGAGCAGACGGTGGGGGCTACACCTTC. It translates to CASSLGADGGGYTF.

In its sample, this clonotype was seen many times. The rearrangement joins TRBV28 to TRBJ2-5; D might be TRBD2 (6 bases). The CDR3 contains 13 residues. V gave up 6 bases and J gave up 7 bases, with 15 bases separating them. Germline CDR1 and CDR2: MDHEN and SYDVKM. The CDR3: CASSGGPIGTQYF. CDR3 bases: TGTGCCAGCAGCGGGGGACCCATTGGGACCCAGTACTTC.

At least ten counts were recorded for this clonotype. This chain uses TRBV4-1 with TRBJ2-7, with D unclear. Germline V lookup: CDR1 MGHRA, CDR2 YSYEKL. V gave up 1 base and J gave up 1 base, with 11 bases separating them. The CDR3 has 15 residues. This CDR3 is CASSQVTASSYEQYF. CDR3 nucleotides: TGCGCCAGCAGCCAAGTTACAGCCTCGTCCTACGAGCAGTACTTC.

This clonotype appeared many times. CDR3 loop: CASSLGLAGGQETQYF. The CDR3 nucleotides read TGTGCCAGCAGTCTGGGACTAGCGGGGGGCCAAGAGACCCAGTACTTC. This rearrangement joins TRBV12-3 or TRBV12-4 to TRBJ2-5, with 15 nucleotides matching TRBD2. This CDR3 contains 16 residues. After removal of 5 bases from V and 1 base from J, the junction contained 2 bases not matched to a gene.

There are many counts of this clonotype. The chain links TRBV10-3 to TRBJ1-1; D remains ambiguous. The germline V gene has CDR1 ENHRY and CDR2 SYGVKD. The CDR3 spans 14 residues. V lost 6 bases and J 1 base, leaving 12 bases between the germline ends. The CDR3, as DNA: TGTGCCATCAGACCTCGTGGGGAGAACACTGAAGCTTTCTTT. This codes for CAIRPRGENTEAFF.